Listed below are T cell receptor beta chains from one sample, sequenced in a study of glioma-infiltrating T cells. TCRdb ran MiXCR on the multiplex PCR reads and lists one entry per CDR3 protein. The sample includes about 190,000 distinct CDR3 sequences, around 32% of them seen just once. The sample comprised glioma tissue, nonneoplastic brain tissue, or PBMCs (not recorded which). The receptors here all came from a human donor with low-grade glioma or glioblastoma, undergoing nonglioma brain surgery, or in good health (not recorded which). Both conserved end residues are part of each CDR3. A D gene is named only where the DNA matches it firmly.

j_gene | d_gene | v_gene | CDR3aa
TRBJ2-7 | . | TRBV27 | CASSSEGLGYEQYF
TRBJ2-5 | . | TRBV18 | CASSSLASGETQYF
TRBJ1-1 | . | TRBV10-3 | CAISESGSLETEAFF
TRBJ2-2 | TRBD1 | TRBV7-3 | CASTGPRGRTGELFF
TRBJ2-1 | . | TRBV7-9 | CASSSGLVRDEQFF
TRBJ2-7 | . | TRBV19 | CASSTSGYEQYF
TRBJ2-1 | . | TRBV6-2/TRBV6-3 | CASSYYEGAVF
TRBJ1-5 | TRBD1 | TRBV20-1 | CSAQTGEVQPQHF
TRBJ1-1 | . | TRBV7-2 | CASSLGWANTEAFF
TRBJ1-5 | . | TRBV15 | CATSRRDRSNQPQHF